This entry lists 9 T cell receptor beta chains sequenced from one sample in a study of T cells in Graves' hyperthyroidism and ophthalmopathy (dated by TCRdb to the late 2010s). Receptor amplification or capture employed multiplex PCR. Sequencing relied on an Illumina HiSeq 2000. The TCR beta CDR3 regions were amplified from the RNA transcripts. A first-round RT-PCR of the TCR CDR3 used the HTBI primer set with the Qiagen OneStep RT-PCR kit. TCRdb's own reprocessing of the public reads used fastp at Q25 and MiXCR and kept productive beta chains. Rows are combined by CDR3 protein, so each entry shows the most common genes and DNA. In this sample the table shows approximately 600,000 distinct CDR3 sequences, around 20% of which occur a single time. The ten largest account for around a third of the sample. Specimen: blood. These receptors all come from a man under 40 with Graves' ophthalmopathy.

The table lists this clonotype with many counts. CDR3: CASSVGRQTSNQPQHF. As DNA, the CDR3 is TGTGCCAGCAGTGTGGGGCGGCAGACCAGCAATCAGCCCCAGCATTTT. The rearrangement links TRBV2 to TRBJ1-5, with D tentatively TRBD1 (5 bases). The V end was cut by 4 bases, the J end by 1 base, with 14 bases between. This CDR3 has 16 residues. Germline CDR1 and CDR2: SNHLY and FYNNEI.

The chain links TRBV20-1 to TRBJ2-5; no reliable D call. CDR3 size: 14 residues. V was pared by 1 base and J by 2 bases, with 11 bases between. The V gene's germline CDR1 is DFQATT and CDR2 SNEGSKA (reference sequence). The CDR3 protein is CSARVASLQETQYF. The CDR3 DNA follows: TGCAGTGCTAGAGTGGCGAGTTTACAAGAGACCCAGTACTTC.

This clonotype has at least ten counts. The chain uses TRBV12-3 or TRBV12-4 and TRBJ2-2; D is uncertain. The CDR3 covers 14 residues. V lost 2 bases and J lost 2, with 6 bases in between. The DNA for the CDR3 is TGTGCCAGCAGTTTACAGGTTAACACCGGGGAGCTGTTTTTT. It encodes CASSLQVNTGELFF.

This clonotype was seen many times. The chain couples TRBV20-1 to TRBJ2-7; 8 bases line up with TRBD2. The CDR3 has 13 residues. V lost 6 bases to trimming and J lost 0 bases; unmatched junction nucleotides: 4. Germline V lookup: CDR1 DFQATT, CDR2 SNEGSKA (reference sequence). The CDR3 DNA is TGCAGTGCACCAGCGGGAGCCTCCTACGAGCAGTACTTC. It is translated as CSAPAGASYEQYF.

The chain couples TRBV27 to TRBJ1-1, with D unclear. With 5 bases removed from V and 4 bases from J, the gap between germline ends came to 14 bases. Germline V gives CDR1 MNHEY, CDR2 SMNVEV (reference sequence). The CDR3 length is 14 residues. In DNA, the CDR3 is TGTGCCAGCAGTCTAGGGTTTAGAGGCACTGAAGCTTTCTTT. This sequence encodes CASSLGFRGTEAFF.

This clonotype has just a few counts. The chain has TRBV18 and TRBJ2-7; D remains unclear. Looked up from germline, CDR1 is KGHSH and CDR2 is LQKENI. This CDR3 comprises 14 residues. V lost 1 base, J lost 2 bases, and 9 bases lay in between. The CDR3 DNA is TGTGCCAGCTCACCACGAGAGAGACCCTACGAGCAGTACTTC. This gives the protein CASSPRERPYEQYF.

V and J are TRBV5-6 and TRBJ1-4; D call uncertain. The V and J ends lost 0 bases and 8 bases respectively, with 11 bases between them. Germline CDR1 SGHDT, CDR2 YYEEEE. This CDR3 contains 14 residues. As DNA, the CDR3 is TGTGCCAGCAGCTTGGCGGGGATTGGCGAAAAACTGTTTTTT. Its protein product is CASSLAGIGEKLFF.

Many counts were recorded for this clonotype. The V and J genes are TRBV5-1 and TRBJ2-1, with TRBD1 as a possible D gene (6 bases). This CDR3 spans 15 amino acids. The germline gives CDR1 SGHRS, CDR2 YFSETQ. Trimming removed 3 bases at V and 7 bases at J, with 17 bases between. CDR3 region: CASSYGSGRGNEQFF. CDR3 sequence (DNA): TGCGCCAGCAGCTACGGGTCGGGTAGGGGGAATGAGCAGTTCTTC.

In its sample, this clonotype was seen many times. The chain links TRBV12-3 or TRBV12-4 to TRBJ2-3; tentatively, D is TRBD1 (6 bases). The CDR3 runs to 13 residues. V was cut by 6 bases and J by 2 bases, with 9 bases left in between. CDR3 DNA: TGTGCCAGCAGCCGGGACAACACAGATACGCAGTATTTT. This gives the protein CASSRDNTDTQYF.